Below, 2 T cell receptor beta chains from the same sample are listed, as sequenced in a study of early T cells in non-severe SARS-CoV-2 infection. Via MiXCR, TCRdb re-called the 5' RACE reads, giving one row per CDR3 protein. The table lists 45,000 to 50,000 distinct CDR3 sequences, about 6% of them singletons. The starting material was whole blood, obtained at baseline. Receptor source: an adult who was a healthcare worker with PCR-confirmed SARS-CoV-2 infection or an uninfected control (not recorded which).

This clonotype has a single count. Given a much more abundant clone one base away, this may be a read error. The chain employs TRBV5-1 and TRBJ2-7; 7 nucleotides line up with TRBD2. The CDR3 covers 13 residues. Germline V CDR1 and CDR2: SGHRS, YFSETQ. The J segment lost 6 bases and the V segment lost 6 bases, leaving 9 bases of the junction unmatched. The chain's CDR3 is CASTARGVGEQYF. CDR3 sequence (DNA): TGCGCCAGCACCGCTCGGGGGGTGGGCGAGCAGTACTTC.

Concerning this clonotype itself: It may be a read error: a sequence one base away is much more abundant. The V gene is TRBV7-9, the J gene TRBJ2-4; D possibly corresponds to TRBD2 (6 bases). Germline assignment: CDR1 SEHNR and CDR2 FQNEAQ (reference sequence). There are 15 residues in the CDR3. CDR3 loop: CVSSFRGTPEDIQYF. The CDR3 DNA reads TGTGTCAGCAGCTTCCGCGGGACCCCGGAGGACATTCAGTACTTC.